Listed below are T cell receptor beta chains from one sample, sequenced in a study of cytomegalovirus exposure and HLA in healthy donors. TCRdb keeps only in-frame clones here, not all; method: immunoSEQ multiplex PCR. The table records 100,000 to 150,000 clones, under 70% of them present only once. The sample taken for sequencing was PBMCs. These receptors were obtained from a man between 18 and 29 years old in good health and CMV-seronegative. CDR3s include the opening cysteine and the closing phenylalanine or tryptophan. A D gene is named only where the DNA matches it firmly. Clone size is not always given. Where it is, it says once, few, many or a class for expanded clones.

cdr3_aa cdr3_nt d_call j_call clone_size v_call
CPWSLGLAGVGEQYF TGTCCCTGGAGCTTGGGACTAGCGGGAGTTGGCGAGCAGTACTTC TRBD2 TRBJ2-7 NA TRBV30
CAWSVGQCEQYF TGTGCCTGGAGTGTAGGACAGTGCGAGCAGTACTTC NA TRBJ2-7 NA TRBV30
CASRAHSGIQETQYF TGTGCCAGCAGGGCACATTCGGGGATCCAAGAGACCCAGTACTTC NA TRBJ2-5 NA TRBV6-1
CASSLPELVQDTQYF TGTGCCAGCAGCCTTCCTGAGTTGGTTCAAGATACGCAGTATTTT NA TRBJ2-3 NA TRBV5-4
CASSLGLAGGPQYNIQYF TGCGCCAGCAGCCTCGGACTAGCGGGAGGGCCTCAGTACAACATTCAGTACTTC TRBD2 TRBJ2-4 NA TRBV5-1
CASSPDRGQPQHF TGTGCCAGCAGCCCCGACCGAGGGCAGCCCCAGCATTTT NA TRBJ1-5 once TRBV7-6
CASSPSGEWTQYF TGTGCCAGCAGCCCTAGTGGGGAGTGGACGCAGTATTTT NA TRBJ2-3 NA TRBV9
CASSLLRSNNSPLHF TGTGCCAGCAGCTTATTACGGTCAAATAATTCACCCCTCCACTTT NA TRBJ1-6 NA TRBV7-2
CSVLFYNEQFF TGCAGCGTGTTATTCTACAATGAGCAGTTCTTC NA TRBJ2-1 NA TRBV29-1
CASGVGQNYGYTF TGTGCCAGCGGGGTGGGACAGAACTATGGCTACACCTTC TRBD1 TRBJ1-2 NA TRBV10-3
CASARTSTYEQYF TGTGCCAGCGCCCGGACATCCACCTACGAGCAGTACTTC NA TRBJ2-7 few TRBV19
CAISEDRYSNQPQHF TGTGCCATCAGTGAAGACAGGTATAGCAATCAGCCCCAGCATTTT NA TRBJ1-5 NA TRBV10-3
CASWNRRDTYEQYF TGCGCCAGCTGGAACAGGCGGGATACCTACGAGCAGTACTTC NA TRBJ2-7 NA TRBV10-2
CVSSQDLAYEAFF TGTGTCAGCAGCCAAGATCTCGCCTATGAAGCTTTCTTT NA TRBJ1-1 NA TRBV4-2
CASSRGASLAGDTQYF TGTGCCAGCAGCCGAGGGGCGAGTCTAGCGGGAGATACGCAGTATTTT TRBD2 TRBJ2-3 NA TRBV7-3
CASSFVRGRGETQYF TGTGCCAGCAGCTTTGTACGGGGGAGGGGGGAGACCCAGTACTTC NA TRBJ2-5 NA TRBV5-6
CASSQGSGGAYEQYF TGTGCCAGCAGCCAAGGATCCGGGGGGGCCTACGAGCAGTACTTC TRBD2 TRBJ2-7 NA TRBV4-2
CSVYRQGGETQYF TGCAGCGTTTACAGGCAGGGAGGGGAGACCCAGTACTTC TRBD2 TRBJ2-5 NA TRBV29-1
CAISDSRDYPEQYF TGTGCCATCAGCGACTCCCGGGACTATCCCGAGCAGTACTTC TRBD2 TRBJ2-7 NA TRBV10-3
CASSVSLAGDFTQYF TGTGCCAGCAGCGTTTCTCTAGCGGGGGATTTTACGCAGTATTTT TRBD2 TRBJ2-3 NA TRBV9
CASSFGDLNTGELFF TGTGCCAGCAGCTTCGGGGATTTAAACACCGGGGAGCTGTTTTTT NA TRBJ2-2 NA TRBV7-7
CASSLPRGAFGNEQFF TGTGCCAGCAGTTTGCCTCGGGGGGCGTTTGGGAATGAGCAGTTCTTC NA TRBJ2-1 NA TRBV28
CASRDGSSYNEQFF TGTGCCAGCAGGGACGGGAGCTCCTACAATGAGCAGTTCTTC NA TRBJ2-1 NA TRBV6-5
CAWRLAGGETQYF TGTGCCTGGAGGTTAGCGGGTGGCGAGACCCAGTACTTC TRBD2 TRBJ2-5 NA TRBV30
CASSPSGRNEQFF TGTGCCAGCAGTCCATCGGGTAGGAATGAGCAGTTCTTC NA TRBJ2-1 NA TRBV6-5
CASSERGVNYGYTF TGTGCCAGCTCGGAGCGGGGGGTTAACTATGGCTACACCTTC NA TRBJ1-2 NA TRBV9
CASSDNSGAEAFF TGCGCCAGCAGCGACAATTCAGGGGCTGAAGCTTTCTTT NA TRBJ1-1 NA TRBV10-1
CASNYRVLFTDTQYF TGCGCCAGCAATTACCGGGTCCTCTTCACAGATACGCAGTATTTT NA TRBJ2-3 NA TRBV5-1
CASLRDRVTGYTF TGTGCCAGCCTCCGGGACAGGGTTACGGGCTACACCTTC TRBD1 TRBJ1-2 few TRBV6-1
CASSQGLFYEQYF TGCGCCAGCAGCCAAGGGCTGTTCTACGAGCAGTACTTC NA TRBJ2-7 NA TRBV4-3
CASSPLARGAVYNEQFF TGTGCCAGCTCACCCCTAGCGAGAGGGGCCGTCTACAATGAGCAGTTCTTC NA TRBJ2-1 few TRBV18
CASSLARQGSAGGYGYTF TGTGCCAGCAGCTTAGCTCGGCAGGGATCAGCGGGGGGGTATGGCTACACCTTC NA TRBJ1-2 few TRBV7-9
CASMGQRSSYEQYF TGTGCCAGCATGGGACAGAGGAGCTCCTACGAGCAGTACTTC TRBD1 TRBJ2-7 few TRBV6-1